The text below deals with one TCR beta chain. TRB cDNA libraries were made by UMI-labeled 5' RACE. TCRdb re-called the 5' RACE reads; every CDR3 protein appears as one record, without DNA. The repertoire table contains about 130,000 distinct CDR3 sequences. This sample was included in a study of CXCR3-negative and CXCR3-positive naive CD8 T cells. CDR1 and CDR2 (germline): SEHNR, FQNEAQ (reference sequence). The CDR3 contains 12 residues. Sequencing was carried out using naive CXCR3- CD8+ T cells from blood. Subset: CD45RO-CCR7+CD27+CD95- naive CD8+ T cells lacking CXCR3 (TNR3-). This chain joins TRBV7-9 and TRBJ2-7; TCRdb calls TRBD1, which cannot be checked without DNA. The receptor was derived from a human donor in good health. Some clones in this sample may be carry-over from other donors' samples. This CDR3 reads CASSLAPGQPHF.